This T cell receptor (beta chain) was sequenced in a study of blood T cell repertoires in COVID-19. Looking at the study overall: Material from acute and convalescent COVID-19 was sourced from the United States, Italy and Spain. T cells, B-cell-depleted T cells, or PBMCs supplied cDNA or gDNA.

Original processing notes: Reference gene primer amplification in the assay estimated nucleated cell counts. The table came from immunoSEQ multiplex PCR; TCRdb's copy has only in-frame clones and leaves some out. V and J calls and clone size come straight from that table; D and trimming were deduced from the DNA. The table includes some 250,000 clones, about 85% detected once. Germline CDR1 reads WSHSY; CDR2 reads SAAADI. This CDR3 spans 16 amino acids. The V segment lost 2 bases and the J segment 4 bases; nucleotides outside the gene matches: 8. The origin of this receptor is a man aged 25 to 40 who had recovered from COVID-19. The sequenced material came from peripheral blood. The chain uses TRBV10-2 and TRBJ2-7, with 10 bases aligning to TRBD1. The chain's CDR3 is CASSEPGTGEGYEQYV. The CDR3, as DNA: TGCGCCAGCAGTGAGCCCGGGACAGGGGAAGGGTACGAGCAGTACGTC.